The rows below give T cell receptor beta chains drawn from one sample of a study of blood T cells in healthy people across ages. Each CDR3 protein gets one entry after TCRdb re-called the 5' RACE reads with MiXCR. Among about 1.8 million distinct CDR3 sequences, around half were seen once, and the ten largest hold approximately 2%. Sequenced sample: blood. These receptors originate from a woman in her forties in good health. CDR3s leave out the opening cysteine and the closing phenylalanine or tryptophan.

cdr3_aa | j_call | v_call
ASSGRLGGGRETQY | TRBJ2-5 | TRBV5-1
ATSDRGQGQETQY | TRBJ2-5 | TRBV24-1
ASSSGLRRTATQY | TRBJ2-3 | TRBV6-5
ASSLLGQGADTQY | TRBJ2-3 | TRBV27
ASSSSGRGTSTDTQY | TRBJ2-3 | TRBV12-3/TRBV12-4
NADRTSGGPYEQY | . | TRBV20-1
ASSLASGSTDTQY | TRBJ2-3 | TRBV5-1
ASWISPGRIYGYT | TRBJ1-2 | TRBV5-1
ASSLNVPDSGANVLT | TRBJ2-6 | TRBV7-3
SAIQWGRGRGGPYEQY | . | TRBV20-1
ASSPQVQVGYT | TRBJ1-2 | TRBV28
ASSPETVKNIQY | TRBJ2-4 | TRBV5-1
ASSPGREEGYT | TRBJ1-2 | TRBV27
ASSPLAGRNERF | TRBJ2-1 | TRBV11-2
ASRPGQGAHYEQY | TRBJ2-7 | TRBV6-2/TRBV6-3
ASSQGRTRETQY | . | TRBV14
ASSLSRHNEQF | TRBJ2-1 | TRBV12-3/TRBV12-4
ASRIGENSPLH | TRBJ1-6 | TRBV6-6
SAGTGVYEQY | TRBJ2-7 | TRBV20-1
ASSLANLVPGRRGDSPLH | TRBJ1-6 | TRBV7-9
SASGADGYT | TRBJ1-2 | TRBV20-1
ASSLPGLLHEQY | TRBJ2-7 | TRBV28
ASSWAKDADDTQY | TRBJ2-3 | TRBV5-6
ASRPPGQGMNYGYT | TRBJ1-2 | TRBV9
ASSQVLAGGHETQY | . | TRBV3-1
ASSPDRGKVNVLT | TRBJ2-6 | TRBV6-5
ASSPTGRLQTGANVLT | TRBJ2-6 | TRBV2
ASSFPRAPGEQY | TRBJ2-7 | TRBV28
ASSQDSASGGQETQY | TRBJ2-5 | TRBV4-1
ASVPRDGYNEQF | TRBJ2-1 | TRBV21-1
ASSLVQAGAQETQY | TRBJ2-5 | TRBV5-6
ASTSGGGLGADTQY | TRBJ2-3 | TRBV12-3/TRBV12-4
ASSKGLDRAAYEQY | TRBJ2-7 | TRBV21-1
ASSLEHRAYEQY | TRBJ2-7 | TRBV12-3/TRBV12-4
ASSLARRTSGGAWSKNIQY | TRBJ2-4 | TRBV7-8
ASSRDRAKERPGANVLT | TRBJ2-6 | TRBV5-4
ASSVVHSGGSYNEQF | TRBJ2-1 | TRBV9
ASSGNPGGAFNEQF | TRBJ2-1 | TRBV7-8
ASSLNVRGRGSPLINEQY | TRBJ2-7 | TRBV7-9
ASSPRGRADTDTQY | TRBJ2-3 | TRBV28
ASSLGMGTDTQY | TRBJ2-3 | TRBV7-9
SGESKTSGGLGTGELF | TRBJ2-2 | TRBV20-1
ASSLNVRDQETQY | TRBJ2-5 | TRBV7-2